The 10 T cell receptor beta chains given below trace back to one sample, sequenced in a study of blood T cell repertoires in COVID-19. Method: immunoSEQ multiplex PCR; TCRdb's copy keeps in-frame clones and lacks some. The sample carries about 220,000 clones, approximately 86% recorded once. Sequences were obtained from peripheral blood. These receptors were taken from a woman aged 45-60 years with COVID-19, enrolled during active disease.

The genes are TRBV9 and TRBJ2-2, with 7 nucleotides matching TRBD1. Trimming took 0 bases from V and 3 from J; bases not matched to a gene: 5. The CDR3 totals 16 residues. Germline CDR1 SGDLS, CDR2 YYNGEE. The CDR3 DNA is TGTGCCAGCAGCGTAGCATGGGACAGTTACACCGGGGAGCTGTTTTTT. Protein product: CASSVAWDSYTGELFF.

The V gene is TRBV5-1, the J gene TRBJ1-1; D is ambiguous. V lost 0 bases to trimming and J lost 0 bases, with 9 bases between them. Germline V gene sequence: CDR1 SGHRS, CDR2 YFSETQ. The CDR3 loop spans 15 amino acids. Here the CDR3 DNA reads TGCGCCAGCAGCTTGGATTCAGACTTGAACACTGAAGCTTTCTTT. Encoded protein: CASSLDSDLNTEAFF. Supplemented by reference TRBV5-1 and TRBJ1-1, the full variable domain reads KAGVTQTPRYLIKTRGQQVTLSCSPISGHRSVSWYQQTPGQGLQFLFEYFSETQRNKGNFPGRFSGRQFSNSRSEMNVSTLELGDSALYLCASSLDSDLNTEAFFGQGTRLTVV.

This clone turned up a few times. The rearrangement joins TRBV28 to TRBJ2-6; D is ambiguous. Between the trimmed V and J ends, which lost 2 bases and 0 bases, there was a span of 5 bases. Germline loops: CDR1 MDHEN, CDR2 SYDVKM. The CDR3 extends over 15 amino acids. The CDR3 loop is CASSLVNSGANVLTF. The CDR3 nucleotides read TGTGCCAGCAGTTTAGTTAACTCTGGGGCCAACGTCCTGACTTTC. The variable domain in full, with the rest retrieved from reference TRBV28 and TRBJ2-6, is DVKVTQSSRYLVKRTGEKVFLECVQDMDHENMFWYRQDPGLGLRLIYFSYDVKMKEKGDIPEGYSVSREKKERFSLILESASTNQTSMYLCASSLVNSGANVLTFGAGSRLTVL.

The V and J genes are TRBV10-3 and TRBJ2-3; tentative D call: TRBD1 (6 bases). CDR1 and CDR2 from the germline V gene are ENHRY and SYGVKD. V lost 6 bases to trimming and J lost 3 bases, with 13 bases between them. The CDR3 is made up of 14 amino acids. The CDR3 coding sequence is TGTGCCATCAGCCCAGGGGATGGGACAGATACGCAGTATTTT. Protein: CAISPGDGTDTQYF.

V gene TRBV3-1 (or the pseudogene TRBV3-2) combines with J gene TRBJ1-3; unclear D gene. The CDR3 loop spans 14 amino acids. Trimming shortened V by 4 bases and J by 3 bases, and 10 bases separated the two germline ends. In germline, CDR1 is LGHDT, CDR2 YNNKEL (reference sequence). The CDR3 bases are TGTGCCAGCAGCCCGCCCGGGATTGGAAACACCATATATTTT. This gives the protein CASSPPGIGNTIYF.

This clone has only a few counts. CDR3 amino acids: CASSHTGGTDTQYF. CDR3 nucleotides: TGTGCCAGCAGTCATACAGGGGGCACAGATACGCAGTATTTT. J is TRBJ2-3 and V is TRBV5-5; the match to TRBD1 covers 7 bases. Germline trimming cut 5 bases from V and 1 base from J; bases unmatched to any gene: 4. From germline, CDR1 is SGHKS and CDR2 YYEKEE (reference sequence). The CDR3 covers 14 residues.

V is TRBV6-2 or TRBV6-3 and J is TRBJ2-6; 7 bases agree with TRBD2. V dropped 0 bases and J dropped 2; count of bases not matched to a gene: 4. Germline CDR1 is MNHEY and CDR2 is SVGEGT. The CDR3 has 17 residues. CDR3 DNA sequence: TGTGCCAGCAGTTACTCTCGGACTAGTCCTGGGGCCAACGTCCTGACTTTC. Its protein is CASSYSRTSPGANVLTF.

As to this clone: Other nucleotide sequences in the sample specify the same CDR3. The chain uses TRBV9 and TRBJ2-3; possible D gene TRBD1, 5 bases. V dropped 0 bases and J dropped 2 bases, with 10 bases sitting between them. Germline V gives CDR1 SGDLS, CDR2 YYNGEE. This CDR3 region has 15 residues. CDR3 residues: CASSVAQGSTDTQYF. The CDR3 DNA is TGTGCCAGCAGCGTAGCTCAGGGTTCCACAGATACGCAGTATTTT. Looking up the rest from reference TRBV9 and TRBJ2-3 gives the full variable domain: DSGVTQTPKHLITATGQRVTLRCSPRSGDLSVYWYQQSLDQGLQFLIQYYNGEERAKGNILERFSAQQFPDLHSELNLSSLELGDSALYFCASSVAQGSTDTQYFGPGTRLTVL.

The chain joins TRBV7-2 to TRBJ1-1, with D perhaps matching TRBD1 (5 bases). Trimming removed 5 bases at V and 8 bases at J, with 18 bases between. Per germline, CDR1 SGHTA and CDR2 FQGNSA. The CDR3 sequence is 14 residues long. Here the CDR3 DNA reads TGTGCCAGCAGCGTACAAGCCGGGACTGCGGAAGCTTTCTTT. This gives the protein CASSVQAGTAEAFF.

The chain joins TRBV30 to TRBJ1-1, with 7 nucleotides matching TRBD1. V trimming: 3 bases; J trimming: 0 bases; junction bases outside the gene matches: 1. Germline V gene lookup returns CDR1 GTSNPN and CDR2 SVGIG (reference sequence). This CDR3 comprises 13 residues. This chain's CDR3 is CAWRRGLNTEAFF. CDR3 in DNA: TGTGCCTGGAGGAGGGGGCTGAACACTGAAGCTTTCTTT.